This T cell receptor (beta chain) was profiled in a study of vaccination effects on CD4 cells after COVID-19 (dated by TCRdb to the early 2020s). Study-wide context: Participants received two doses of either the BNT162b2 or the mRNA-1273 mRNA SARS-CoV-2 vaccine. SARS-CoV-2 spike-specific CD4+ TCR repertoires were compared before and after mRNA vaccination in COVID-19 convalescent patients and in infection-naive vaccine recipients. Altogether, some 11 COVID-19 convalescent patients and 4 SARS-CoV-2-naive healthy vaccine recipients made up the full study. Cultures from other donors in the study were sequenced with the Oncomine TCR Beta short-read assay on an Illumina iSeq 100. Overall study outcomes, separate from this receptor: Limitations of the study were the small number of convalescent patients and the absence of early post-infection timepoints. In healthy vaccine recipients, vaccine-induced clones were almost all SARS-CoV-2 mono-reactive, with only 1 of 255 being cross-reactive with common cold coronaviruses. Marked clonal contraction was observed in both infection-induced and vaccine-induced clones at late post-vaccination timepoints, consistent with waning T cell responses.

To identify antigen-specific CD4+ T cell clonotypes by their expansion, the ViraFEST assay first stimulated PBMC with viral peptide pools and then applied TCR sequencing. After more than 9 days of culture, CD4+ T cells were isolated with the EasySep CD4+ T cell isolation kit. None of the healthy vaccine recipients had a prior SARS-CoV-2 infection, which was confirmed by nucleocapsid antibody tests that came back negative both before and after vaccination. A few million PBMC per well were cultured with approximately 10 ug/ml peptides in IMDM containing around 5% human AB serum, roughly 10 IU/ml IL-2 and gentamicin. On days 3 and 7, half of the culture medium was replaced with fresh IL-2-containing medium. Each peptide stimulation condition was cultured in triplicate wells unless otherwise noted. PBMC were separated from whole blood using Ficoll-Paque Plus gradient centrifugation and were then either cryopreserved at -140C or used fresh. The spike proteins of SARS-CoV-2 and of the common cold coronaviruses HCoV-NL63, HCoV-OC43 and HCoV-229E were spanned by overlapping peptide pools. The QIAamp micro DNA kit was used to extract genomic DNA from the cultured CD4+ T cells.

Receptor libraries were prepared by the immunoSEQ multiplex PCR assay. DNA from the cultured, isolated CD4+ T cells was subjected to TCR beta CDR3 sequencing. Per the source publication's procedure: The analysis removed non-productive TCR sequences, trimmed reads to the CDR3 region, and retained only CDR3s that were 7 or more amino acids long. The MANAFEST web app was used to identify antigen-specific clonotypes by comparing expansion in peptide wells with expansion in reference cultures. Positive clones required FDR<0.05 expansion versus reference and all other wells, odds ratio above 5, and frequency above 0.1% in two replicate wells. Cross-reactive clonotypes were defined as significantly expanded in SARS-CoV-2 spike wells and in at least one common cold coronavirus spike condition. Levenshtein distance calculated with the stringdist R package was used to assess CDR3 similarity, and unrooted trees were constructed with ape in R 3.6.1. TCRdb stores this immuneACCESS table with in-frame sequences only. Part of the clones is absent; in the studies checked, under half of the shortfall reflects unresolved V genes, and no reason is known for the rest. V and J calls and clone size are given by that table; D and trimming were obtained from the DNA. Within this sample are 25,000 to 30,000 clones, with more than 60% of them counted one time only. In total, the top ten clones hold 25% to 30% of the sample.

Concerning this clone itself: Its target antigen remains unknown. No base qualities exist here, and no much larger clone lies one base off it.

Source: CD4+ T cells from PBMCs cultured with SARS-CoV-2 spike peptides, taken before COVID-19 vaccination. The label giving this sample's cell subset or site can be read as: SARS-CoV-2 spike overlapping peptide pool stimulation. The receptor's source is a human donor who received a COVID-19 vaccine.

The encoded CDR3 is CASTVDRNTEAFF. In nucleotide form, the sequence is TGTGCCAGCACCGTAGACAGGAACACTGAAGCTTTCTTT. The rearranged segments are TRBV18 and TRBJ1-1, with a weak D call of TRBD1 (5 bases match). The germline V gene provides CDR1 KGHSH and CDR2 LQKENI. Trimming at the junction amounts to 8 bases on V and 1 base on J, and the germline ends lie 11 bases apart. The CDR3 measures 13 amino acids from cysteine to phenylalanine. Only the CDR3 DNA is retained, 39 bases long and in frame from the first base.